Listed below are T cell receptor beta chains from one sample, sequenced in a study of cytomegalovirus exposure and HLA in healthy donors. Clones were read by immunoSEQ multiplex PCR, and TCRdb kept only the in-frame ones, dropping some. The data show 80,000 to 100,000 clones, more than 65% seen once. The material sequenced was PBMCs. The origin of the receptors is a human donor in good health. The CDR3 runs from the conserved cysteine through the conserved F or W. Fields, in order: clone size, J gene, D gene, V gene, CDR3 protein, CDR3 DNA. The D gene is left open where the match is weak. Not every row has a clone size; where given, it reads once, few, many or a size class.

>-|TRBJ2-1|TRBD2|TRBV15
CATSSGRGGRNEQFF
TGTGCCACCAGCAGTGGGCGGGGGGGCCGGAATGAGCAGTTCTTC
>-|TRBJ2-7|-|TRBV5-1
CASSLEAVGEQYF
TGCGCCAGCAGCTTGGAAGCGGTGGGAGAGCAGTACTTC
>-|TRBJ2-2|TRBD2|TRBV5-1
CASSRVGRIGGELFF
TGCGCCAGCAGCCGGGTCGGGAGGATTGGCGGGGAGCTGTTTTTT
>-|TRBJ1-5|-|TRBV10-3
CAISGGTSNQPQHF
TGTGCCATCAGTGGAGGGACTTCTAATCAGCCCCAGCATTTT
>-|TRBJ1-2|-|TRBV7-2
CASSLERGSYYGYTF
TGTGCCAGCAGCTTAGAACGGGGGTCCTACTATGGCTACACCTTC
>-|TRBJ1-1|-|TRBV6-5
CASCTGSEAFF
TGTGCCAGCTGTACAGGGTCTGAAGCTTTCTTT
>few|TRBJ2-1|-|TRBV5-1
CASSEDRLTYNEQFF
TGCGCCAGCAGCGAGGACAGACTAACCTACAATGAGCAGTTCTTC
>once|TRBJ1-3|-|TRBV19
CASSGQKTGGNTIYF
TGTGCCAGTAGTGGACAGAAAACGGGGGGAAACACCATATATTTT
>-|TRBJ2-3|-|TRBV30
CAWSPYSTDTQYF
TGTGCCTGGAGTCCCTATAGCACAGATACGCAGTATTTT
>few|TRBJ2-3|-|TRBV5-6
CASRGGPSTDTQYF
TGTGCCAGCAGAGGGGGTCCTAGCACAGATACGCAGTATTTT
>-|TRBJ2-5|TRBD1|TRBV9
CASSSRTGSQETQYF
TGTGCCAGCAGCTCCCGGACAGGTAGTCAAGAGACCCAGTACTTC
>-|TRBJ1-2|TRBD1|TRBV19
CASRTGQSGPDGYTF
TGTGCCAGTAGGACGGGACAGAGCGGACCAGACGGCTACACCTTC
>-|TRBJ1-3|-|TRBV7-3
CASGHPGNTIYF
TGTGCCAGCGGACACCCTGGAAACACCATATATTTT
>-|TRBJ1-6|-|TRBV7-2
CASSLDRERSPLHF
TGTGCCAGCAGCTTAGACAGGGAGCGGTCACCCCTCCACTTT